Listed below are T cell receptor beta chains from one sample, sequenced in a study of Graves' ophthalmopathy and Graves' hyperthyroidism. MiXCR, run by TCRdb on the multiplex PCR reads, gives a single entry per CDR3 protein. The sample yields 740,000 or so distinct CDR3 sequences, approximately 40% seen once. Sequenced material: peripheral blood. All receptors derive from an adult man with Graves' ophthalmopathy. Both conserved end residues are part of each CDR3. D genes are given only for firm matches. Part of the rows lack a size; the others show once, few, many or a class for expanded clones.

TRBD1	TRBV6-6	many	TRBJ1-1	CASSTTGTRSEAFF	TGTGCCAGCAGTACGACAGGGACGCGGTCTGAAGCTTTCTTT
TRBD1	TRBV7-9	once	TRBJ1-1	CASTGQGSIAEAFF	TGTGCCAGCACCGGACAGGGTTCAATTGCTGAAGCTTTCTTT
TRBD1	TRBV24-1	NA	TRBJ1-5	CASSPGQGIVKPQHF	TGTGCCAGCAGCCCGGGACAGGGAATAGTGAAGCCCCAGCATTTT
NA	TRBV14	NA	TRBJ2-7	CASSHPRDSSYEQYF	TGTGCCAGCAGCCATCCCCGGGACTCCTCCTACGAGCAGTACTTC
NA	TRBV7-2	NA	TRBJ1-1	CASSLGLAGGTEAFF	TGTGCCAGCAGCTTAGGCCTAGCGGGGGGCACTGAAGCTTTCTTT
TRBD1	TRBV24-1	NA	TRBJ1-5	CATSDPGTGGILLQPQHF	TGTGCCACCAGTGACCCAGGGACAGGGGGGATTTTACTTCAGCCCCAGCATTTT
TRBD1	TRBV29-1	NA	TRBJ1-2	CSVAPGQGLSGYTF	TGCAGCGTTGCCCCGGGACAGGGGTTATCTGGCTACACCTTC
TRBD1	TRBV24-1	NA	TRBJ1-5	CASSAASGGWSNQPQHF	TGTGCCAGCAGTGCCGCCTCAGGGGGCTGGAGCAATCAGCCCCAGCATTTT
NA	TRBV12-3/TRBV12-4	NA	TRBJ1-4	CASSLGDFEKLFF	TGTGCCAGCAGTTTAGGGGACTTTGAAAAACTGTTTTTT
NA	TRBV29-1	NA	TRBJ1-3	CSVVGDSGNTIYF	TGCAGCGTTGTCGGGGACTCTGGAAACACCATATATTTT
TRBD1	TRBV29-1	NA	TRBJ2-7	CSVGGDSSIQYF	TGCAGCGTAGGTGGGGACAGCTCTATTCAGTACTTC
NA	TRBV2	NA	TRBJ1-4	CASSDTATNEKLFF	TGTGCCAGCAGTGACACAGCAACTAATGAAAAACTGTTTTTT
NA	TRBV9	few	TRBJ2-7	CASSGEGGAYEQYF	TGTGCCAGCAGCGGCGAGGGGGGAGCCTACGAGCAGTACTTC
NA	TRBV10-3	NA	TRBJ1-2	CASSGSGRATYGYTF	TGTGCCAGCAGTGGCTCTGGCAGGGCGACCTATGGCTACACCTTC
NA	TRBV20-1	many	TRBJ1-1	CSARQGREAFF	TGCAGTGCGAGGCAGGGCCGGGAAGCTTTCTTT
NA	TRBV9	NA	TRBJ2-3	CASSVVGTDTQYF	TGTGCCAGCAGCGTAGTTGGGACAGATACGCAGTATTTT
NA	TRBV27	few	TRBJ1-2	CASRTNYGYTF	TGTGCCAGCAGAACGAACTATGGCTACACCTTC
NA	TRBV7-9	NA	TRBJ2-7	CASSLSGGKTYEQYF	TGTGCCAGCAGCTTGAGTGGCGGGAAAACCTACGAGCAGTACTTC
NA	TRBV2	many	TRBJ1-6	CASRDGTNSPLHF	TGTGCCAGCAGGGACGGCACTAATTCACCCCTCCACTTT
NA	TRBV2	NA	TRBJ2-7	CASSYNPGTTYEQYF	TGTGCCAGCAGTTACAATCCGGGAACGACCTACGAGCAGTACTTC
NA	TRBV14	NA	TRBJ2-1	CASSQPGLTLQGEQFF	TGTGCCAGCAGTCAACCGGGACTAACCCTACAGGGGGAGCAGTTCTTC
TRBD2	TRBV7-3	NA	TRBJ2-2	CASSLIRSGGDTGELFF	TGTGCCAGCAGCTTAATCCGCAGCGGGGGTGACACCGGGGAGCTGTTTTTT
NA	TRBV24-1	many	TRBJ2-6	CATSDLQGSGANVLTF	TGTGCCACCAGTGATTTGCAGGGCTCGGGGGCCAACGTCCTGACTTTC
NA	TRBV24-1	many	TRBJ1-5	CASSRGGGNQPQHF	TGTGCCAGTAGCCGGGGGGGTGGCAATCAGCCCCAGCATTTT
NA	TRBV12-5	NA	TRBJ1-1	CASGFWNTEAFF	TGTGCTAGTGGCTTTTGGAACACTGAAGCTTTCTTT
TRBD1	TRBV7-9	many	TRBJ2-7	CASGQTGNYEQYF	TGTGCCAGCGGACAGACAGGGAACTACGAGCAGTACTTC
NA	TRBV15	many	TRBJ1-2	CATSRDRVMREYGYTF	TGTGCCACCAGCAGAGATCGGGTGATGAGGGAATATGGCTACACCTTC
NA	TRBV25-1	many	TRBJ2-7	CASIPSGPSYEQYF	TGTGCCAGCATCCCAAGTGGGCCATCCTACGAGCAGTACTTC
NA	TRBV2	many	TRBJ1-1	CASSQLQVMNTEAFF	TGTGCCAGCAGCCAACTACAGGTCATGAACACTGAAGCTTTCTTT
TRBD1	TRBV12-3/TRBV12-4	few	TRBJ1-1	CASSLGQGVVNTEAFF	TGTGCCAGCAGCCTTGGACAGGGAGTAGTGAACACTGAAGCTTTCTTT
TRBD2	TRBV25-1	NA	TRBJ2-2	CASIRGLFTGELSF	TGTGCCAGCATTCGGGGACTATTCACCGGGGAGCTGTCTTTT
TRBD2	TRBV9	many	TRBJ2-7	CASSPELGTSGSYEQYF	TGTGCCAGCAGTCCTGAACTCGGGACTAGCGGTTCCTACGAGCAGTACTTC
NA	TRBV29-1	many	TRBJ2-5	CSVEVGGRQETQYF	TGCAGCGTTGAAGTCGGGGGCCGTCAAGAGACCCAGTACTTC
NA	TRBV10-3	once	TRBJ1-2	CASSESRQNYYGYTF	TGTGCCAGCAGTGAATCAAGACAGAACTATTATGGCTACACCTTC
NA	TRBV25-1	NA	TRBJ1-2	CASSGARGNSPLHEYGYTF	TGTGCCAGCAGTGGTGCCCGCGGGAATTCACCCCTCCACGAGTATGGCTACACCTTC
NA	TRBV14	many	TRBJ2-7	CASSQFRDNEQYF	TGTGCCAGCAGCCAGTTTCGGGATAACGAGCAGTACTTC
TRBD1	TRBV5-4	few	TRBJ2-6	CASSLYGTGSSRANVLTF	TGTGCCAGCAGCTTGTATGGGACAGGCAGCTCTAGGGCCAACGTCCTGACTTTC
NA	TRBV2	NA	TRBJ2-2	CASSEATANTGELFF	TGTGCCAGCAGTGAGGCGACCGCGAACACCGGGGAGCTGTTTTTT
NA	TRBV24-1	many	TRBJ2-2	CATSVVGSGELFF	TGTGCCACCAGTGTGGTGGGCTCCGGGGAGCTGTTTTTT
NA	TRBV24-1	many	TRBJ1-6	CATSDSRRGVNSPLHF	TGTGCCACCAGTGATTCGCGGCGGGGCGTGAATTCACCCCTCCACTTT
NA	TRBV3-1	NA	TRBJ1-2	CASSHDRRGYTF	TGTGCCAGCAGCCACGACAGGCGTGGCTACACCTTC
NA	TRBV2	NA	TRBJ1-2	CASSQRRLGNYGYTF	TGTGCCAGCAGCCAAAGGAGACTAGGGAACTATGGCTACACCTTC
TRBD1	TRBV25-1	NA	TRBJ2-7	CASSDPGQGLDEQYF	TGTGCCAGCAGTGATCCGGGACAGGGCCTGGACGAGCAGTACTTC
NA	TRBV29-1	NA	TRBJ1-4	CSVVGGTNEKLFF	TGCAGCGTTGTGGGAGGGACTAATGAAAAACTGTTTTTT
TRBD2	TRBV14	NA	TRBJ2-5	CASSQQWGGGALETQYF	TGTGCCAGCAGCCAACAATGGGGCGGGGGGGCCCTGGAGACCCAGTACTTC